One and the same sample provided the 4 T cell receptor beta chains below, sequenced in a study of T cell changes during pregnancy in multiple sclerosis. Generated by immunoSEQ multiplex PCR, the TCRdb table keeps only in-frame clones and is missing some. The table shows around 30,000 clones, with nearly 90% occurring only once. The specimen was CD8+ T cells from peripheral blood mononuclear cells, collected in the second trimester of pregnancy. These receptors were taken from a female donor with multiple sclerosis, enrolled in a pregnancy study.

The chain carries TRBV6-4 and TRBJ2-3, with D perhaps TRBD2 (7 bases). Germline CDR1 MRHNA, CDR2 SNTAGT. This CDR3 region has 15 residues. V dropped 3 bases and J dropped 2 bases, with 12 bases sitting between them. CDR3 protein: CASSEGGGNTDTQYF. DNA for the CDR3: TGTGCCAGCAGTGAAGGCGGGGGCAACACAGATACGCAGTATTTT.

The chain links TRBV28 to TRBJ2-1; 16 bases map to TRBD2. The CDR3 runs to 17 residues. Trimming cost V 6 bases and J 9 bases; bases outside gene matches: 11. In germline, CDR1 is MDHEN, CDR2 SYDVKM. CDR3 residues: CASRETGTSGRATEQFF. As DNA, the CDR3 is TGTGCCAGCAGGGAAACCGGGACTAGCGGGAGGGCCACTGAGCAGTTCTTC.

The chain has TRBV9 and TRBJ2-1; unclear D gene. Deletions cut 3 bases from V and 0 bases from J, with 13 bases between. Germline assignment: CDR1 SGDLS and CDR2 YYNGEE. The CDR3 has 16 residues. DNA for the CDR3: TGTGCCAGCAGCGCTCTAGGAACGAGCTCCTACAATGAGCAGTTCTTC. This codes for CASSALGTSSYNEQFF.

The chain couples TRBV11-2 to TRBJ2-3; D possibly corresponds to TRBD2 (5 bases). This CDR3 is built from 15 residues. V lost 8 bases, J lost 2 bases, and 17 bases lay in between. Germline CDR1 and CDR2: SGHAT and FQNNGV. The chain's CDR3 is CASCSQAVATDTQYF. The CDR3 DNA sequence: TGTGCCAGCTGCTCCCAAGCGGTAGCCACAGATACGCAGTATTTT.